Presented here are 21 T cell receptor beta chains from one specimen sequenced in a study of lymphopenia after photon versus proton radiotherapy. The method was immunoSEQ multiplex PCR; TCRdb's version includes in-frame clones alone and lacks a portion of them. The profile shows approximately 20,000 clones, over 90% of them singletons. The input for sequencing was peripheral blood, taken from a patient treated with proton-based radiotherapy. The receptor source for this set is a woman aged 70 to 79 with pancreatic cancer. Some clones in this sample may be carry-over from other donors' samples.

V gene TRBV10-1 combines with J gene TRBJ2-2, with 12 bases matching TRBD1. Germline V lookup: CDR1 WNHNN, CDR2 SYGVQD (reference sequence). The V and J ends lost 6 bases and 7 bases, in that order; junction bases with no gene match: 3. The CDR3 sequence is 14 residues long. CDR3 sequence reads: CASRGQGADGELFF. The CDR3, as DNA: TGCGCCAGCAGGGGACAGGGGGCCGACGGGGAGCTGTTTTTT.

The rearrangement links TRBV30 to TRBJ2-1; 7 bases are a match to TRBD2. J was trimmed by 0 bases and V by 3 bases; bases with no gene match: 17. In germline, CDR1 is GTSNPN, CDR2 SVGIG (reference sequence). The length of the CDR3 is 19 residues. The CDR3 here is CAWSDGQRGPLSSYNEQFF. The CDR3 nucleotides are TGTGCCTGGAGCGACGGGCAGCGGGGTCCCCTTAGCTCCTACAATGAGCAGTTCTTC.

The J gene is TRBJ2-5, the V gene TRBV27; 11 bases are shared with TRBD2. This CDR3 is 17 amino acids long. Germline V CDR1 and CDR2: MNHEY, SMNVEV (reference sequence). V trimming: 5 bases; J trimming: 3 bases; junction bases outside the gene matches: 11. CDR3 DNA: TGTGCCAGCAGTCCGTCGGTGCTAGCGGGAGGTAAAGAGACCCAGTACTTC. This sequence encodes CASSPSVLAGGKETQYF.

V and J are TRBV5-1 and TRBJ1-1; D not resolved. CDR3 length: 14 residues. Germline CDR1 and CDR2: SGHRS and YFSETQ. V dropped 0 bases and J dropped 1 base, with 7 bases sitting between them. CDR3 DNA sequence: TGCGCCAGCAGCTTGGAACCCAGGAACACTGAAGCTTTCTTT. Translation gives CASSLEPRNTEAFF.

V usage is TRBV5-6 and J usage is TRBJ2-7; 11 nucleotides align to TRBD1. This CDR3 has 17 residues. The germline V gene has CDR1 SGHDT and CDR2 YYEEEE. Trimming removed 4 bases from V and 4 bases from J; junction bases left unmatched: 13. The CDR3 DNA sequence: TGTGCCAGCAGCCCGGGTCTCCGGACAGGGGGCGAGTACGAGCAGTACTTC. This sequence encodes CASSPGLRTGGEYEQYF. The entire variable domain, with the rest obtained from reference TRBV5-6 and TRBJ2-7, is as follows: DAGVTQSPTHLIKTRGQQVTLRCSPKSGHDTVSWYQQALGQGPQFIFQYYEEEERQRGNFPDRFSGHQFPNYSSELNVNALLLGDSALYLCASSPGLRTGGEYEQYFGPGTRLTVT.

J is TRBJ2-5 and V is TRBV6-1; TRBD2 might be the D (5 bases). The V end lost 1 base, the J end lost 4 bases, and 13 bases lay between the germline ends. CDR1 MNHNS and CDR2 SASEGT come from the germline V gene. The CDR3 covers 15 residues. CDR3 coding DNA: TGTGCCAGCAGTGAAGGACGGGGAGACGTAGAGACCCAGTACTTC. Translating it yields CASSEGRGDVETQYF.

This clone was recorded once. The J gene is TRBJ1-5, the V gene TRBV2; 11 nucleotides match TRBD1. The V gene end was trimmed by 2 bases and the J gene end by 2 bases; junction bases not matched to a gene: 2. Germline V CDR1 and CDR2: SNHLY, FYNNEI. The CDR3 has 16 residues. The CDR3 protein is CASSEWTGGGNQPQHF. Here the CDR3 DNA reads TGTGCCAGCAGTGAATGGACAGGGGGCGGCAATCAGCCCCAGCATTTT.

In its sample, this clone was seen once. The chain has TRBV10-3 and TRBJ1-2; 8 bases align to TRBD1. Germline loops: CDR1 ENHRY, CDR2 SYGVKD. The CDR3 has 17 amino acids. J lost 5 bases, V lost 6 bases, and 17 bases had no gene match. The CDR3 DNA reads as TGTGCCATCAGCGGACAGGGATTGTCGGAAAATGGGTATGGCTACACCTTC. Residues: CAISGQGLSENGYGYTF.

As regards this clone: The junction differs from germline at one of its ends, possibly a read error. CDR3 amino acids: CASSEVGGSHF. The DNA of the CDR3 is TGTGCCAGCAGTGAAGTCGGGGGCTCCCACTTC. The J gene is TRBJ2-5, the V gene TRBV6-1; D is tentatively TRBD1 or TRBD2 (6 bases each). The germline V gene encodes CDR1 MNHNS and CDR2 SASEGT. There are 11 residues in the CDR3.

A single count supports this clone. The V and J genes are TRBV7-6 and TRBJ2-1; 9 bases map to TRBD2. This CDR3 region has 15 residues. Germline CDR1 SGHVS, CDR2 FNYEAQ. Trimming cost V 5 bases and J 5 bases; bases outside gene matches: 7. For the CDR3, the DNA is TGTGCCAGCAGCAGCCGGACTAGCGACAACAATGAGCAGTTCTTC. It translates to CASSSRTSDNNEQFF.

CDR3 nucleotides: TGTGCCAGCAGCGCGCGACCAACTGACAGGGTCCCGAACACTGAAGCTTTCTTT. Protein product: CASSARPTDRVPNTEAFF. The chain joins TRBV9 to TRBJ1-1; 7 bases align to TRBD1. The CDR3 consists of 18 residues. Germline V CDR1 and CDR2: SGDLS, YYNGEE. The V and J ends lost 3 bases and 1 base, in that order; junction bases with no gene match: 15. Complete variable domain (other parts from reference TRBV9 and TRBJ1-1): DSGVTQTPKHLITATGQRVTLRCSPRSGDLSVYWYQQSLDQGLQFLIQYYNGEERAKGNILERFSAQQFPDLHSELNLSSLELGDSALYFCASSARPTDRVPNTEAFFGQGTRLTVV.

The chain links TRBV18 to TRBJ1-4; D call uncertain. The ends were cut back, 1 base at V and 8 bases at J, with 11 bases in the middle. CDR1 and CDR2 (germline): KGHSH, LQKENI. This CDR3 is built from 14 residues. The CDR3 DNA is TGTGCCAGCTCACCACGGGGAGGAGAGGAAAAACTGTTTTTT. The encoded protein is CASSPRGGEEKLFF.

The chain recombines TRBV7-8 with TRBJ2-3; D ambiguous. The CDR3 is made up of 15 amino acids. V lost 2 bases and J lost 0, with 9 bases in between. CDR1 SGHVS and CDR2 FQNEAQ come from the germline V gene. CDR3 DNA sequence: TGTGCCAGCAGCTTACCACGGGCTAGCACAGATACGCAGTATTTT. Its translation: CASSLPRASTDTQYF.

The chain has TRBV5-6 and TRBJ2-5; 10 nucleotides align to TRBD2. The CDR3 covers 17 residues. Germline-derived CDR1 and CDR2 are SGHDT and YYEEEE. V shed 4 bases, J shed 6 bases, and the junction held 15 bases outside the gene matches. This chain's CDR3 is CASSPGEEREGRKTQYF. The CDR3 nucleotides read TGTGCCAGCAGCCCGGGGGAGGAGCGGGAGGGTAGGAAGACCCAGTACTTC.

The V gene is TRBV5-1, the J gene TRBJ2-5, with D unresolved. V lost 1 base to trimming and J lost 1 base, with 5 bases between them. The length of the CDR3 is 13 residues. Germline CDR1 SGHRS, CDR2 YFSETQ. The CDR3 reads CASSLFIQETQYF. The CDR3 bases are TGCGCCAGCAGCTTGTTTATCCAAGAGACCCAGTACTTC. Variable domain in full (rest from reference TRBV5-1 and TRBJ2-5): KAGVTQTPRYLIKTRGQQVTLSCSPISGHRSVSWYQQTPGQGLQFLFEYFSETQRNKGNFPGRFSGRQFSNSRSEMNVSTLELGDSALYLCASSLFIQETQYFGPGTRLLVL.

The chain has TRBV5-6 and TRBJ1-5; TRBD1 matches at 7 bases. This CDR3 region has 15 residues. The V and J ends lost 0 bases and 2 bases, in that order; junction bases with no gene match: 2. Germline V CDR1 and CDR2: SGHDT, YYEEEE. CDR3 region: CASSLGQGGNQPQHF. CDR3 nucleotide sequence: TGTGCCAGCAGCTTGGGGCAGGGGGGCAATCAGCCCCAGCATTTT. Combining the CDR3 with reference TRBV5-6 and TRBJ1-5 gives the whole variable domain DAGVTQSPTHLIKTRGQQVTLRCSPKSGHDTVSWYQQALGQGPQFIFQYYEEEERQRGNFPDRFSGHQFPNYSSELNVNALLLGDSALYLCASSLGQGGNQPQHFGDGTRLSIL.

CDR3 nucleotide sequence: TGTGCCAGCAGCCAAGAAAGCACAGACATGAACACTGAAGCTTTCTTT. The encoded protein is CASSQESTDMNTEAFF. The V gene is TRBV4-2, the J gene TRBJ1-1; no definite D call. The CDR3 is made up of 16 amino acids. V lost 0 bases, J lost 0 bases, and 11 bases lay in between. Per germline, CDR1 LGHNA and CDR2 YNFKEQ.

CDR3 loop: CASSWGPDSNQPQHF. CDR3 sequence (DNA): TGTGCCAGCAGCTGGGGTCCTGATAGCAATCAGCCCCAGCATTTT. J is TRBJ1-5 and V is TRBV5-6; D unclear. CDR1 is SGHDT, CDR2 YYEEEE, per germline. CDR3 length equals 15 residues. The ends were cut back, 3 bases at V and 0 bases at J, with 10 bases in the middle.

The chain carries TRBV7-2 and TRBJ2-3; D is undetermined. Germline V gene sequence: CDR1 SGHTA, CDR2 FQGNSA. The CDR3 totals 16 residues. Trimming stripped 7 bases from V and 0 bases from J, with 17 bases between. The CDR3 sequence: CASIAPNLRSTDTQYF. The CDR3 DNA sequence: TGTGCCAGCATCGCCCCCAATCTAAGAAGCACAGATACGCAGTATTTT.

V and J are TRBV27 and TRBJ2-4, with D hard to call. Trimming shortened V by 2 bases and J by 5 bases, and 7 bases separated the two germline ends. The CDR3 is 13 amino acids. In germline, CDR1 is MNHEY, CDR2 SMNVEV (reference sequence). The CDR3 region is CASSLNRQNIQYF. The DNA of the CDR3 is TGTGCCAGCAGTTTAAATAGACAAAACATTCAGTACTTC.

This chain connects TRBV19 to TRBJ2-2; TRBD1 is a possible D gene (6 bases). This CDR3 comprises 13 residues. Germline V gene sequence: CDR1 LNHDA, CDR2 SQIVND (reference sequence). V lost 5 bases and J lost 5, with 9 bases in between. The chain's CDR3 is CASSGQTTGELFF. The CDR3 nucleotides read TGTGCCAGTAGTGGACAGACTACCGGGGAGCTGTTTTTT.